This passage covers 29 T cell receptor beta chains from one sample sequenced in a study of T cells after yellow fever vaccination. TCRdb passed the 5' RACE reads through MiXCR, listing each CDR3 protein once. The table shows about 58,000 distinct CDR3 sequences, with about 5.2% occurring only once. This specimen consisted of PBMCs, either bulk or a sorted T-cell subset (CD4+, CD8+, memory, or dextramer-sorted; not recorded which), obtained on the day of the yellow fever booster vaccination. The receptors come from a man aged 18 to 35 who received the YFV17D yellow fever vaccine.

This clonotype was observed many times. V and J are TRBV5-1 and TRBJ1-1; 8 bases line up with TRBD1. The CDR3 is made up of 16 amino acids. V was clipped by 0 bases and J by 7 bases; unmatched bases: 11. Per the germline V gene, CDR1 is SGHRS and CDR2 is YFSETQ. CDR3 in amino acids: CASSLARGRAYGEAFF. DNA of the CDR3: TGCGCCAGCAGCTTGGCCAGGGGGCGCGCGTATGGTGAAGCTTTCTTT.

Points on this clonotype: This could be a read error, since a much larger clone is one nucleotide away. The CDR3 region has the DNA TGTGCCAGCAGTCCCTCCGGCCTCCCCGGGACGAGGTTGGAGCCCCAGCATTTT. It encodes CASSPSGLPGTRLEPQHF. V and J are TRBV7-2 and TRBJ1-5; perhaps TRBD1 as D (5 bases). The CDR3 totals 18 residues. Germline V CDR1 and CDR2: SGHTA, FQGNSA. With 6 bases removed from V and 8 bases from J, the gap between germline ends came to 29 bases.

This clonotype was recorded at least ten times. The chain combines TRBV5-1 with TRBJ2-1; D gene uncertain. CDR3 length: 12 residues. Germline CDR1 and CDR2: SGHRS and YFSETQ. V was trimmed by 0 bases and J by 8 bases, leaving 6 bases between them. The CDR3 loop reads CASSLGVDEQFF. The CDR3 region has the DNA TGCGCCAGCAGCTTGGGCGTTGATGAGCAGTTCTTC. Complete variable domain (other parts from reference TRBV5-1 and TRBJ2-1): KAGVTQTPRYLIKTRGQQVTLSCSPISGHRSVSWYQQTPGQGLQFLFEYFSETQRNKGNFPGRFSGRQFSNSRSEMNVSTLELGDSALYLCASSLGVDEQFFGPGTRLTVL.

The J gene is TRBJ2-3, the V gene TRBV20-1; 9 bases map to TRBD2. CDR1 and CDR2 (germline): DFQATT, SNEGSKA (reference sequence). This CDR3 is built from 15 residues. The V segment lost 0 bases and the J segment 4 bases; nucleotides outside the gene matches: 5. The CDR3 protein is CSARDGASGADTQYF. DNA for the CDR3: TGCAGTGCTAGAGATGGCGCTAGCGGGGCAGATACGCAGTATTTT.

There are a few counts of this clonotype. CDR3 in amino acids: CASSIDPRGGHPYEQYF. In DNA, the CDR3 is TGTGCCAGTAGTATAGATCCACGAGGGGGCCATCCCTACGAGCAGTACTTC. This sequence joins TRBV19 and TRBJ2-7; 7 bases fit TRBD1. With V trimmed by 0 bases and J by 2 bases, 10 bases remained unmatched. The germline V gene has CDR1 LNHDA and CDR2 SQIVND (reference sequence). This CDR3 is built from 17 residues.

A few counts support this clonotype. V usage is TRBV6-5 and J usage is TRBJ1-2, with D unclear. The V end lost 7 bases, the J end lost 1 base, and 7 bases lay between the germline ends. CDR1 is MNHEY and CDR2 is SVGAGI in the germline V gene. The CDR3 sequence is 12 residues long. CDR3 nucleotides: TGTGCCAGCACGAGTTTTAACTATGGCTACACCTTC. Protein: CASTSFNYGYTF.

In its sample, this clonotype was seen a few times. The genes are TRBV9 and TRBJ1-3; D gene unclear. The CDR3 sequence is 15 residues long. Germline CDR1 is SGDLS and CDR2 is YYNGEE. Trimming removed 5 bases at V and 0 bases at J, with 12 bases between. In nucleotides, the CDR3 is TGTGCCAGCAGTGAAGGACTTACCTCTGGAAACACCATATATTTT. It specifies CASSEGLTSGNTIYF.

This clonotype was observed at least ten times. This chain links TRBV20-1 with TRBJ1-4, with D maybe TRBD1 (6 bases). The CDR3 runs 13 residues. The V gene lost 5 bases and the J gene lost 8 bases, with 15 bases spanning the gap. CDR1 DFQATT and CDR2 SNEGSKA come from the germline V gene (reference sequence). This CDR3 reads CSAYRDGDEKLFF. CDR3 DNA: TGCAGTGCTTACAGGGACGGCGACGAAAAACTGTTTTTT.

Many counts were recorded for this clonotype. This chain uses TRBV4-1 with TRBJ1-5; D is unclear. Trimming removed 1 base from V and 4 bases from J, with 8 bases in between. CDR1 and CDR2 from the germline V gene are MGHRA and YSYEKL. There are 14 residues in the CDR3. This chain's CDR3 is CASSQGKGNQPQHF. CDR3 nucleotide sequence: TGCGCCAGCAGCCAAGGGAAGGGTAATCAGCCCCAGCATTTT.

This clonotype has only a few counts. The chain is built from TRBV18 and TRBJ2-7; D could derive from TRBD1 or TRBD2 (5 bases each). The germline V gene has CDR1 KGHSH and CDR2 LQKENI. Trimming removed 2 bases at V and 5 bases at J, with 13 bases between. CDR3 length: 14 amino acids. The CDR3 sequence: CASSPMQGEDEQYF. The CDR3 DNA reads as TGTGCCAGCTCACCAATGCAGGGAGAGGACGAGCAGTACTTC.

This clonotype was seen many times. The V gene is TRBV12-3 or TRBV12-4, the J gene TRBJ2-7; D might be TRBD2 (5 bases). The CDR3 totals 14 residues. V was trimmed by 5 bases and J by 4 bases, leaving 15 bases between them. The DNA of the CDR3 is TGTGCCAGCAGTGGCGTCGGCAGAGGGTACGAGCAGTACTTC. This encodes CASSGVGRGYEQYF.

This clonotype was observed many times. The chain links TRBV6-5 to TRBJ2-3; possibly TRBD1 or TRBD2 for D (5 bases each). CDR1 and CDR2 (germline): MNHEY, SVGAGI. Trimming took 5 bases from V and 4 from J, leaving 19 bases between them. The CDR3 extends over 16 amino acids. The CDR3 protein is CASSNDPGTTPDTQYF. CDR3 DNA sequence: TGTGCCAGCAGTAACGATCCGGGGACCACGCCAGATACGCAGTATTTT.

This clonotype has a handful of counts. The chain recombines TRBV6-6 with TRBJ1-1; maybe TRBD1 (5 bases). Germline CDR1 is MNHNY and CDR2 is SVGAGI (reference sequence). CDR3 length: 13 residues. Trimming shortened V by 5 bases and J by 8 bases, and 15 bases separated the two germline ends. The CDR3 spells CASSMPGTQEAFF. The CDR3 DNA is TGTGCCAGCAGTATGCCCGGGACCCAGGAAGCTTTCTTT.

In this sample, this clonotype turned up a few times. The rearrangement uses TRBV14 and TRBJ2-5; the match to TRBD2 covers 13 bases. From germline, CDR1 is SGHDN and CDR2 FVKESK. After removal of 4 bases from V and 3 bases from J, the junction contained 8 bases not matched to a gene. The CDR3 contains 17 residues. The CDR3 region has the DNA TGTGCCAGCAGCCCGGGACTAGCGGGGACCTTTAAAGAGACCCAGTACTTC. Translation: CASSPGLAGTFKETQYF. The full variable domain, rest sourced from reference TRBV14 and TRBJ2-5, is EAGVTQFPSHSVIEKGQTVTLRCDPISGHDNLYWYRRVMGKEIKFLLHFVKESKQDESGMPNNRFLAERTGGTYSTLKVQPAELEDSGVYFCASSPGLAGTFKETQYFGPGTRLLVL.

This clonotype came up many times. This chain connects TRBV5-1 to TRBJ2-1; 12 bases fit TRBD2. Germline-derived CDR1 and CDR2 are SGHRS and YFSETQ. This CDR3 has 13 amino acids. The junction had 1 base not matched to a gene; V was cut back by 7 bases and J by 5 bases. The CDR3 bases are TGCGCCAGCCGACTAGCGGGGGACAATGAGCAGTTCTTC. Its translation: CASRLAGDNEQFF.

This clonotype was detected a few times. V usage is TRBV12-3 or TRBV12-4 and J usage is TRBJ1-2, with D possibly being TRBD1 (6 bases). This CDR3 has 14 amino acids. V was pared by 5 bases and J by 8 bases, with 18 bases between. The CDR3 DNA is TGTGCCAGCAGTCCCAACAGGGCTTCTGACGGCTACACCTTC. Translated, it gives CASSPNRASDGYTF.

The chain carries TRBV24-1 and TRBJ2-1; the D gene could be TRBD1 or TRBD2 (5 bases each). V lost 3 bases and J 1 base, leaving 12 bases between the germline ends. The CDR3 has 16 amino acids. CDR1 and CDR2 (germline): KGHDR, SFDVKD. Written as DNA, the CDR3 is TGTGCCACCAGTGATAGTGGGGGTTCATCCTACAATGAGCAGTTCTTC. Translated, it gives CATSDSGGSSYNEQFF.

This clonotype was found many times. The V and J genes are TRBV5-1 and TRBJ2-1; D unresolved. Germline loops: CDR1 SGHRS, CDR2 YFSETQ. The CDR3 covers 15 residues. Trimming took 5 bases from V and 0 from J, leaving 12 bases between them. The chain's CDR3 is CASRSQASSYNEQFF. CDR3 DNA sequence: TGCGCCAGCAGATCTCAGGCGAGCTCCTACAATGAGCAGTTCTTC.

In its sample, this clonotype was seen many times. Because the CDR3's place on the DNA is in doubt, the DNA is left out and the CDR3 is given as listed by TCRdb. The rearrangement joins TRBV7-5 to TRBJ2-7; TRBD2, the D gene given by the table, was not confirmed from the DNA. TRBV7-5 is shown as a pseudogene. The CDR3 region is 19 residues in length, termini included. CDR3 in amino acids: CISVPEASRLAGSSYEQYV.

This clonotype occurred a few times. The chain has TRBV4-2 and TRBJ1-5, with D possibly TRBD1 on 6 matching bases. Trimming left V 2 bases short and J 2 bases short, with 16 bases between. The CDR3 sequence is 17 residues long. CDR1 is LGHNA and CDR2 is YNFKEQ in the germline V gene. Written as DNA, the CDR3 is TGTGCCAGCAGCCAACAAGAGGGGGGAGGGGGCAATCAGCCCCAGCATTTT. Encoded protein: CASSQQEGGGGNQPQHF.

This clonotype has just one count. The chain combines TRBV14 with TRBJ2-1, with 7 bases lining up with TRBD1. V lost 1 base and J lost 7; bases outside the gene matches: 4. The germline V gene encodes CDR1 SGHDN and CDR2 FVKESK. The CDR3 has 14 amino acids. DNA for the CDR3: TGTGCCAGCAGCCAAGGGACAGGTTTGAATGAGCAGTTCTTC. Translation: CASSQGTGLNEQFF.

This rearrangement joins TRBV7-2 to TRBJ2-6; D unresolved. The length of the CDR3 is 18 residues. Trimming shortened V by 0 bases and J by 1 base, and 13 bases separated the two germline ends. Germline CDR1 and CDR2: SGHTA and FQGNSA. The CDR3 loop reads CASSLALYPRSGANVLTF. The CDR3 bases are TGTGCCAGCAGCTTAGCGCTGTACCCCCGATCTGGGGCCAACGTCCTGACTTTC.

This rearrangement joins TRBV6-6 to TRBJ1-3; 9 bases fit TRBD1. This CDR3 has 17 amino acids. Losses at the gene ends were 5 bases for V and 7 bases for J; bases not matched to a gene: 15. Per the germline V gene, CDR1 is MNHNY and CDR2 is SVGAGI (reference sequence). For the CDR3, the DNA is TGTGCCAGCAGTACCACCGTGGACAGGGGTTGGCGGAACACCATATATTTT. This translates into CASSTTVDRGWRNTIYF.

This clonotype has at least ten counts. This chain links TRBV9 with TRBJ1-1, with D maybe TRBD1 (6 bases). The CDR3 is made up of 15 amino acids. Germline CDR1 is SGDLS and CDR2 is YYNGEE. The V end was cut by 0 bases, the J end by 5 bases, with 14 bases between. DNA for the CDR3: TGTGCCAGCAGCGTAGTGAGGCAGGGGAAGACTGAAGCTTTCTTT. Its translation: CASSVVRQGKTEAFF. The whole variable domain, remainder taken from reference TRBV9 and TRBJ1-1, is DSGVTQTPKHLITATGQRVTLRCSPRSGDLSVYWYQQSLDQGLQFLIQYYNGEERAKGNILERFSAQQFPDLHSELNLSSLELGDSALYFCASSVVRQGKTEAFFGQGTRLTVV.

This clonotype showed up many times. The rearrangement links TRBV23-1 to TRBJ1-5; weak D call: TRBD1 (5 bases). TRBV23-1 is noted as an ORF with a role that remains uncertain. Trimming cost V 5 bases and J 3 bases, with 11 bases left between them. This CDR3 is built from 14 residues. The CDR3 bases are TGCGCCAGCAGTATTTCGGACAACAATCAGCCCCAGCATTTT. This encodes CASSISDNNQPQHF.

This clonotype was detected a few times. The V call is TRBV5-1, the J call TRBJ1-1; tentative D call: TRBD1 (5 bases). V was trimmed by 3 bases and J by 4 bases, leaving 16 bases between them. The length of the CDR3 is 15 residues. Germline-derived CDR1 and CDR2 are SGHRS and YFSETQ. Here the CDR3 reads CASSSDGGRGTEAFF. Here the CDR3 DNA reads TGCGCCAGCAGCTCAGATGGGGGTCGGGGCACTGAAGCTTTCTTT.

The V call is TRBV6-2 or TRBV6-3, the J call TRBJ2-3; 7 bases align to TRBD1. The J segment lost 3 bases and the V segment lost 8 bases, leaving 11 bases of the junction unmatched. The CDR3 spans 15 residues. Germline values: CDR1 MNHEY, CDR2 SVGEGT. The DNA for the CDR3 is TGTGCCAGCCGCTACCGGGACAGTCCTACAGATACGCAGTATTTT. Translation: CASRYRDSPTDTQYF.

This clonotype was recorded many times. The chain employs TRBV7-2 and TRBJ2-3, with 9 bases matching TRBD2. This CDR3 region has 13 residues. The J segment lost 1 base and the V segment lost 9 bases, leaving 2 bases of the junction unmatched. Germline V gene lookup returns CDR1 SGHTA and CDR2 FQGNSA. The CDR3: CASQRGGTDTQYF. The CDR3 bases are TGTGCCAGTCAGCGGGGGGGCACAGATACGCAGTATTTT.

The rearrangement links TRBV6-5 to TRBJ2-7; D may be TRBD1 (5 bases). The CDR3 contains 13 residues. V was pared by 5 bases and J by 3 bases, with 11 bases between. Per germline, CDR1 MNHEY and CDR2 SVGAGI. The CDR3 spells CASSQGRNYEQYF. In nucleotides, the CDR3 is TGTGCCAGCAGTCAGGGCAGAAACTACGAGCAGTACTTC.